This T cell receptor (beta chain) was sequenced in a study of blood T cell repertoires in COVID-19. As for the study in general: COVID-19 samples, acute and convalescent, were from the United States, Italy and Spain.

The V end lost 2 bases, the J end lost 3 bases, and 16 bases lay between the germline ends. The CDR3 extends over 16 amino acids. Germline values: CDR1 MNHEY, CDR2 SMNVEV (reference sequence). Authors' processing steps: Nucleated cell number was recorded as an estimate derived from reference gene primer amplification. The data were produced by immunoSEQ multiplex PCR, yet TCRdb's version contains in-frame clones alone and is incomplete. That table furnishes V, J and clone size, whereas the DNA furnished D and trimming. The sample lists some 520,000 clones, 89% occurring once. This receptor was obtained from a man between 18 and 35 years old with COVID-19, enrolled during active disease. The rearrangement joins TRBV27 to TRBJ1-1; perhaps TRBD1 as D (6 bases). Material: peripheral blood. In DNA form, the CDR3 reads TGTGCCAGCAGTTTACAGGGGCAGGTGGGAGACACTGAAGCTTTCTTT. Its translation is CASSLQGQVGDTEAFF.